The rows below give T cell receptor beta chains drawn from one sample of a study of vaccination and CD4 T cells after COVID-19. TCRdb reprocessed the PCR reads with MiXCR, giving one entry per CDR3 protein. There are fewer than 20,000 distinct CDR3 sequences in the sample; about 41% occur only once, and about 7.2% lies in the top ten. For these TCRs, the target antigens are not known. Specimen: CD4+ T cells from blood, cultured in vitro, collected after SARS-CoV-2 vaccination. These TCRs come from a human donor who had recovered from COVID-19. Each CDR3 is given with its conserved first and last residue. A D gene is named only where the DNA matches it firmly. Clone size, where shown, is once, few, many, or a class for clones that have expanded.

j_gene,d_gene,v_gene,abundance,CDR3aa,CDR3nt
TRBJ2-7,NA,TRBV7-9,few,CASSLAGVGHEQYF,TGTGCCAGCAGCTTAGCGGGGGTCGGCCACGAGCAGTACTTC
TRBJ2-5,NA,TRBV19,NA,CASNLPGAPQETQYF,TGTGCCAGTAACCTGCCGGGGGCTCCCCAAGAGACCCAGTACTTC
TRBJ1-2,NA,TRBV5-1,NA,CASSLGGPSGYTF,TGCGCCAGCAGCTTAGGGGGTCCCAGTGGCTACACCTTC
TRBJ2-7,NA,TRBV6-5,NA,CASSYSLYIEQYF,TGTGCCAGCAGTTACTCGTTATATATAGAGCAGTACTTC
TRBJ1-5,NA,TRBV19,few,CATASGSASNQPQHF,TGTGCCACCGCCTCTGGCTCGGCAAGCAATCAGCCCCAGCATTTT
TRBJ2-5,TRBD2,TRBV20-1,NA,CSARDPRGGQETQYF,TGCAGTGCTAGAGACCCCCGGGGGGGGCAAGAGACCCAGTACTTC
TRBJ2-5,NA,TRBV6-1,few,CASSPQVKQETQYF,TGTGCCAGCAGTCCACAGGTGAAACAAGAGACCCAGTACTTC
TRBJ1-1,NA,TRBV18,NA,CASSEGISSTEAFF,TGTGCCAGCTCAGAAGGGATCTCATCCACTGAAGCTTTCTTT
TRBJ1-1,NA,TRBV7-9,once,CASSLSDRGNTEAFF,TGTGCCAGCAGCTTATCGGACAGAGGGAACACTGAAGCTTTCTTT
TRBJ2-1,NA,TRBV15,NA,CATSLRTNPNNEQFF,TGTGCCACCAGCCTAAGGACTAACCCAAACAATGAGCAGTTCTTC
TRBJ2-7,NA,TRBV6-1,few,CASTDLSHEQYF,TGTGCCAGCACCGACTTAAGCCACGAGCAGTACTTC
TRBJ1-2,NA,TRBV19,NA,CASSISVGGYTF,TGTGCCAGTAGTATTTCGGTGGGTGGCTACACCTTC
TRBJ1-4,TRBD1,TRBV20-1,NA,CSARDLRQGNEKLFF,TGCAGTGCTAGAGATCTCCGACAGGGGAATGAAAAACTGTTTTTT
TRBJ1-2,NA,TRBV19,NA,CASSIVGYGYTF,TGTGCCAGTAGTATCGTGGGTTATGGCTACACCTTC
TRBJ2-1,TRBD1,TRBV5-1,NA,CASSDGQGMANEQFF,TGCGCCAGCAGCGATGGACAGGGTATGGCCAATGAGCAGTTCTTC
TRBJ2-4,TRBD1,TRBV6-5,NA,CASSYGDRGDIQYF,TGTGCCAGCAGTTACGGGGACAGGGGTGACATTCAGTACTTC
TRBJ2-7,NA,TRBV6-1,NA,CASSEPSGGEQYF,TGTGCCAGCAGTGAACCGAGTGGCGGCGAGCAGTACTTC
TRBJ2-5,NA,TRBV20-1,few,CSAEILAFTETQYF,TGCAGTGCAGAGATCCTGGCGTTTACGGAGACCCAGTACTTC
TRBJ1-2,NA,TRBV28,NA,CASSLLSYGYTF,TGTGCCAGCTCCCTCTTATCCTATGGCTACACCTTC
TRBJ1-5,TRBD1,TRBV6-1,NA,CASSEGTASEPQHF,TGTGCCAGCAGTGAGGGGACAGCCTCCGAACCCCAGCATTTT
TRBJ1-6,NA,TRBV21-1,NA,CASKPPRRDRPPLHF,TGTGCCAGCAAACCCCCACGGAGGGACAGGCCACCCCTCCACTTT
TRBJ2-5,TRBD1,TRBV7-2,few,CASSLVGTGTETQYF,TGTGCCAGCAGCTTAGTAGGGACAGGGACTGAGACCCAGTACTTC
TRBJ2-7,TRBD2,TRBV20-1,few,CSARSGTTHYEQYF,TGCAGTGCTAGGAGCGGGACTACTCATTACGAGCAGTACTTC
TRBJ2-1,NA,TRBV27,NA,CASSPGGSYNEQFF,TGTGCCAGCAGTCCAGGGGGGTCCTACAATGAGCAGTTCTTC